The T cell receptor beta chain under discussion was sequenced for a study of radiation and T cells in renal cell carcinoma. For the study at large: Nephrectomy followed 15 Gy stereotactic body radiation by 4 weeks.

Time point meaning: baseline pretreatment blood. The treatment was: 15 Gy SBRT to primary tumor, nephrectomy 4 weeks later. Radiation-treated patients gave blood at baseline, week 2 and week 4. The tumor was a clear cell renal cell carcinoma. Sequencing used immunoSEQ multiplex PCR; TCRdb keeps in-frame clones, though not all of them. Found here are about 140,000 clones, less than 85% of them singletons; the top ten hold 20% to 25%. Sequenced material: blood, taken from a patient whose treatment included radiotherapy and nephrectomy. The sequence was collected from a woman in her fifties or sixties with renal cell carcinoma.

In nucleotides, the CDR3 is TGTGCCAGCAGCCCTCGGGGGGGCATAAGCGAGCAGTACTTC. Translating it yields CASSPRGGISEQYF. V is TRBV14 and J is TRBJ2-7; the match to TRBD2 covers 8 bases. The CDR3 has 14 residues. CDR1 is SGHDN, CDR2 FVKESK, per germline. J was trimmed by 6 bases and V by 4 bases; bases with no gene match: 8. The entire variable domain, with the rest obtained from reference TRBV14 and TRBJ2-7, is as follows: EAGVTQFPSHSVIEKGQTVTLRCDPISGHDNLYWYRRVMGKEIKFLLHFVKESKQDESGMPNNRFLAERTGGTYSTLKVQPAELEDSGVYFCASSPRGGISEQYFGPGTRLTVT.